Listed here is a single T cell receptor beta chain. Its target is unknown. There are 15 residues in the CDR3. The germline V gene has CDR1 SGHTA and CDR2 FQGNSA. Unmatched junction bases numbered 7, after V lost 3 bases and J lost 2 bases. TCRdb's table, derived via immunoSEQ multiplex PCR, lists solely in-frame clones and lacks some. The repertoire consists of tens of thousands of clones, with about 94% occurring once and the leading ten covering 9.6%. This entry is derived from a study of OX40 agonist ivuxolimab in advanced cancers. For the study at large: Enrolled patients in dose escalation had cancers that were hepatocellular carcinoma, melanoma, renal cell or head and neck cancer.

The study's findings and limits: Averaged across samples, CD8+ T cells carried more expanded clones than CD4+ did. The study did not work out the antigen specificity of the expanded peripheral T cells. At 0.1-3.0 mg/kg, partial responders had clonal expansion among the lowest observed.

This specimen was CD4+ or CD8+ T cells sorted from blood, taken in a trial of the OX40 agonist ivuxolimab. This receptor was taken from an adult with an advanced solid tumor such as melanoma, head and neck, liver or kidney cancer. The chain links TRBV7-2 to TRBJ2-7, with 7 bases fitting TRBD2. In DNA form, the CDR3 reads TGTGCCAGCAGCTTTAGGGGCGGGGGACCCTACGAGCAGTACTTC. Amino acids: CASSFRGGGPYEQYF.